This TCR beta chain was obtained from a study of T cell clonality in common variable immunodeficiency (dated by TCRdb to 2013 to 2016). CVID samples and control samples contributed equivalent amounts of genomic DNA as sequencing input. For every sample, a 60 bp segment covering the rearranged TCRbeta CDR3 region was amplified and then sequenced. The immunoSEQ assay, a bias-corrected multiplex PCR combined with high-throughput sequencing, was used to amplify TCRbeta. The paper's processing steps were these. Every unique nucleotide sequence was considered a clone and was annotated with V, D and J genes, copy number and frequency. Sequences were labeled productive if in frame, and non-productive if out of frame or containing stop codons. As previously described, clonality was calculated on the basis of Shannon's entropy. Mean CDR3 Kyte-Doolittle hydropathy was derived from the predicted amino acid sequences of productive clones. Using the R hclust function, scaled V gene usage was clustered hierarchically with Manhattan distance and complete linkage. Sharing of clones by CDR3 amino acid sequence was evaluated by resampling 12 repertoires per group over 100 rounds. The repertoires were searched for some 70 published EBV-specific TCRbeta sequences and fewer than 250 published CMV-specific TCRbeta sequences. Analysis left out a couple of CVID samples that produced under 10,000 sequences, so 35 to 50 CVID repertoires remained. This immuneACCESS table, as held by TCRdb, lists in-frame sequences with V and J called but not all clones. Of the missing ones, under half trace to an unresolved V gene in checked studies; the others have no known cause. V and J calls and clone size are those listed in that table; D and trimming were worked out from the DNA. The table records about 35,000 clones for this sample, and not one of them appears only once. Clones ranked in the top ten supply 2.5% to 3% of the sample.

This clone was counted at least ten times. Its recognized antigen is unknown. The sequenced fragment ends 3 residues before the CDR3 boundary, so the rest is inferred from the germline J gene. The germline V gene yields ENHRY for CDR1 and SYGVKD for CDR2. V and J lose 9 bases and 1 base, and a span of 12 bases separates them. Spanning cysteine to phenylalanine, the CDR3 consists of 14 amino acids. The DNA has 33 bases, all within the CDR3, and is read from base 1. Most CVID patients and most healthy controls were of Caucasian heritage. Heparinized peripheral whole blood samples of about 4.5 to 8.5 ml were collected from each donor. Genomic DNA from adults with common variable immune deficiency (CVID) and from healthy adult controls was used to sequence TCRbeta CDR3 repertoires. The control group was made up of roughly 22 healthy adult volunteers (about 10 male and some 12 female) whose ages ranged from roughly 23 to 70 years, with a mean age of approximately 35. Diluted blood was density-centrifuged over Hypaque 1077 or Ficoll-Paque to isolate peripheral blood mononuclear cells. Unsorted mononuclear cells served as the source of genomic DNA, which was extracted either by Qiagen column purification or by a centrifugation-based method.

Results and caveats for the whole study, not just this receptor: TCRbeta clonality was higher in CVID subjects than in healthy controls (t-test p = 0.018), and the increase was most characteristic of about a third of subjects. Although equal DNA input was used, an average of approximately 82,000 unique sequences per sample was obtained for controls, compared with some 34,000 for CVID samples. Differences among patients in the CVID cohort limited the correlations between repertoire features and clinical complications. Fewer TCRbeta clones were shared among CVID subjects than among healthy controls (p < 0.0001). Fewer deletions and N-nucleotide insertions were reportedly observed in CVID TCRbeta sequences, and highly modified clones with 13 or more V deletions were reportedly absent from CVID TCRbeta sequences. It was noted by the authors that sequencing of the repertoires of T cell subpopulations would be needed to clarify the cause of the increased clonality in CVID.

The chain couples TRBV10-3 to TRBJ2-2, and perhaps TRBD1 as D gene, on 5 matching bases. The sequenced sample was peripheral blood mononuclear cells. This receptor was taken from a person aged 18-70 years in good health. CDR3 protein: CAIGASQNTGELFF. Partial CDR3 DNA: TGTGCCATAGGGGCGAGCCAGAACACCGGGGAG.